A single sample is the source of the 3 T cell receptor beta chains below, sequenced in a study of cytomegalovirus exposure and HLA in healthy donors. Primers for the PCR totalled 60 Vbeta and 13 Jbeta. The table came from immunoSEQ multiplex PCR; TCRdb's copy has only in-frame clones and leaves some out. Of 80,000 to 130,000 clones listed, 70% to 80% are singletons. Source material: PBMCs. The source is a woman aged 18-30 years in good health and CMV-seropositive.

The rearrangement joins TRBV27 to TRBJ2-7; 8 bases line up with TRBD1. CDR1 and CDR2 from the germline V gene are MNHEY and SMNVEV (reference sequence). The CDR3 has 13 amino acids. V was clipped by 4 bases and J by 5 bases; unmatched bases: 4. The CDR3 here is CASSSQGADEQYF. CDR3 coding DNA: TGTGCCAGCAGTTCCCAGGGGGCGGACGAGCAGTACTTC.

This sequence joins TRBV14 and TRBJ2-6; 11 nucleotides agree with TRBD1. This CDR3 is built from 16 residues. Germline V CDR1 and CDR2: SGHDN, FVKESK. With V trimmed by 4 bases and J by 6 bases, 5 bases remained unmatched. The CDR3 region is CASSRDRGIMANVLTF. As DNA, the CDR3 is TGTGCCAGCAGCCGGGACAGGGGGATAATGGCCAACGTCCTGACTTTC.

The V and J genes are TRBV5-4 and TRBJ1-1; D might be TRBD1 (5 bases). V gave up 4 bases and J gave up 2 bases, with 21 bases separating them. The CDR3 loop spans 17 amino acids. Looked up from germline, CDR1 is SGHNT and CDR2 is YYREEE (reference sequence). As DNA, the CDR3 is TGTGCCAGCAGCCCAGTGCATCGGCAGGGCTACAACACTGAAGCTTTCTTT. This codes for CASSPVHRQGYNTEAFF.